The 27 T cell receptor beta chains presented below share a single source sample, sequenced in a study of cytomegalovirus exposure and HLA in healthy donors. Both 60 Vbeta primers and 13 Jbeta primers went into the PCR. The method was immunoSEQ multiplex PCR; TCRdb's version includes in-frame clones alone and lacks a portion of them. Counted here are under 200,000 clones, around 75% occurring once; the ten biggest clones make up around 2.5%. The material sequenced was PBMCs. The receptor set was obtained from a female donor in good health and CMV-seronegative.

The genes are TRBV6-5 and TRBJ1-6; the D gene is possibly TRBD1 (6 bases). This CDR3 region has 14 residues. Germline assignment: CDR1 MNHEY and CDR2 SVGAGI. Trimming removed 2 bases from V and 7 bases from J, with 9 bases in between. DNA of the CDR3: TGTGCCAGCAGTTACCAGGGGTCGAATTCACCCCTCCACTTT. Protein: CASSYQGSNSPLHF.

CDR3 coding DNA: TGTGCCACCAGGCGCGGAGCGGGGCGGGGGATCTCCTACAATGAGCAGTTCTTC. Protein: CATRRGAGRGISYNEQFF. This chain uses TRBV15 with TRBJ2-1, with 7 bases aligning to TRBD2. There are 18 residues in the CDR3. Germline V gives CDR1 LNHNV, CDR2 YYDKDF (reference sequence). V shed 6 bases, J shed 0 bases, and the junction held 14 bases outside the gene matches. The full variable domain, rest sourced from reference TRBV15 and TRBJ2-1, is DAMVIQNPRYQVTQFGKPVTLSCSQTLNHNVMYWYQQKSSQAPKLLFHYYDKDFNNEADTPDNFQSRRPNTSFCFLDIRSPGLGDTAMYLCATRRGAGRGISYNEQFFGPGTRLTVL.

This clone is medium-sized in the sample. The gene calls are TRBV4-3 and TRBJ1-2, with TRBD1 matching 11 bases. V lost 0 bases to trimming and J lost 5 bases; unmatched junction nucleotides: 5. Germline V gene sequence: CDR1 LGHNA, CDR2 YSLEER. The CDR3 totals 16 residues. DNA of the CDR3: TGCGCCAGCAGCCAAGAATTTGGGACAGGGGGGTATGGCTACACCTTC. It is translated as CASSQEFGTGGYGYTF.

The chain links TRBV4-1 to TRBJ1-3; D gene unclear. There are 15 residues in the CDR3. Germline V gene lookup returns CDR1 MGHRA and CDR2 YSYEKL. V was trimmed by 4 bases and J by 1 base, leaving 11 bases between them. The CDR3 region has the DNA TGCGCCAGCAGCCCCGAGCAGGTTTCTGGAAACACCATATATTTT. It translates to CASSPEQVSGNTIYF.

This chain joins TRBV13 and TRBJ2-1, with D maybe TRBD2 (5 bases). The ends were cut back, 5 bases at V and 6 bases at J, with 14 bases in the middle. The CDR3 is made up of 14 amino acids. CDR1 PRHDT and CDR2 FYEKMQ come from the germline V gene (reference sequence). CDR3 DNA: TGTGCCAGCAGCCCTCCCGAGGGCCCCAATGAGCAGTTCTTC. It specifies CASSPPEGPNEQFF.

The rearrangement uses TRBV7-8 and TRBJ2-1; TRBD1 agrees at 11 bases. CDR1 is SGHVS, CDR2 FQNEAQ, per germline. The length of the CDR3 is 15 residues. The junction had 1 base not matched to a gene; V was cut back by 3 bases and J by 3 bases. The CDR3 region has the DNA TGTGCCAGCAGCTTCGGGACAGGGGGCTACAATGAGCAGTTCTTC. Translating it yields CASSFGTGGYNEQFF.

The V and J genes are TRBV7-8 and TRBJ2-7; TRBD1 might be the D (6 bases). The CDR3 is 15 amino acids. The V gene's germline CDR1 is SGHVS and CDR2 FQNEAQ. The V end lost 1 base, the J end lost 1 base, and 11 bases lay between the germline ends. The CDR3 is CASSLEGVSSYEQYF. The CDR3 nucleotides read TGTGCCAGCAGCTTAGAGGGGGTTTCTTCCTACGAGCAGTACTTC.

The CDR3 protein is CASSATGGRTDTQYF. The DNA for the CDR3 is TGTGCCAGCAGCGCGACAGGGGGCCGCACAGATACGCAGTATTTT. This chain links TRBV7-9 with TRBJ2-3; 10 bases align to TRBD1. The CDR3 loop spans 15 amino acids. With 5 bases clipped from V and 1 base from J, the junction kept 3 bases outside the gene matches. Germline CDR1 SEHNR, CDR2 FQNEAQ (reference sequence).

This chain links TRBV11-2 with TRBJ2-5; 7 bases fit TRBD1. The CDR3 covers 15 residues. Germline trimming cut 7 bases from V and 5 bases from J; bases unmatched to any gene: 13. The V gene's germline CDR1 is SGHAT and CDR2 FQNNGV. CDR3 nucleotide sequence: TGTGCCAGCACCCTACAGGGGAATAGTTGGGAGACCCAGTACTTC. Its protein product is CASTLQGNSWETQYF.

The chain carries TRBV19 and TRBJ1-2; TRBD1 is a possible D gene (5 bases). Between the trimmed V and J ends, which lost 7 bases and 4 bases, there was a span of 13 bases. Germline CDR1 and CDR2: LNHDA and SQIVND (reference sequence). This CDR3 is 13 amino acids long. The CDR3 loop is CASTRDRLYGYTF. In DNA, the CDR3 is TGTGCCAGTACACGAGACAGACTCTATGGCTACACCTTC. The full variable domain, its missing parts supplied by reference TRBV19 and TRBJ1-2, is DGGITQSPKYLFRKEGQNVTLSCEQNLNHDAMYWYRQDPGQGLRLIYYSQIVNDFQKGDIAEGYSVSREKKESFPLTVTSAQKNPTAFYLCASTRDRLYGYTFGSGTRLTVV.

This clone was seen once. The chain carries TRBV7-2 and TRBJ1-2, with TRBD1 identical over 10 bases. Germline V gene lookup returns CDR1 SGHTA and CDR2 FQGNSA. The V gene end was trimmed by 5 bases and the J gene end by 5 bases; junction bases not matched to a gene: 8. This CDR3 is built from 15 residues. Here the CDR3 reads CASSPPGQGRYGYTF. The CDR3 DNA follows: TGTGCCAGCAGCCCTCCGGGACAGGGGAGGTATGGCTACACCTTC.

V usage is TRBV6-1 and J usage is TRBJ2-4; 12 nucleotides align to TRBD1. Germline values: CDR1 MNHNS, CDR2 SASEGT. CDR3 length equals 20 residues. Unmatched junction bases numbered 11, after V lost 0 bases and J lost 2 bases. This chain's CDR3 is CASSEASPGQGAGSKNIQYF. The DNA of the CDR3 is TGTGCCAGCAGTGAAGCGTCCCCGGGACAGGGGGCCGGCTCCAAAAACATTCAGTACTTC.

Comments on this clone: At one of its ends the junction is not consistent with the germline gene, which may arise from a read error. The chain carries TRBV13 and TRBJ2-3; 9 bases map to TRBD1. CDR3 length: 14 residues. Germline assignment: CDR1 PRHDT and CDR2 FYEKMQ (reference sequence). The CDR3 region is CASSSGQGTGTQYF. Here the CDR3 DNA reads TGTGCCAGCAGCTCGGGACAGGGCACAGGTACGCAGTATTTT.

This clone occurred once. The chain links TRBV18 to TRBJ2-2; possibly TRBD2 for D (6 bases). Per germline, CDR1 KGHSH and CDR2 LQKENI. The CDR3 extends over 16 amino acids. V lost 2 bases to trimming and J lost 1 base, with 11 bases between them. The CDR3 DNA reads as TGTGCCAGCTCACCATGGAATAGCGGGAACACCGGGGAGCTGTTTTTT. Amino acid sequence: CASSPWNSGNTGELFF.

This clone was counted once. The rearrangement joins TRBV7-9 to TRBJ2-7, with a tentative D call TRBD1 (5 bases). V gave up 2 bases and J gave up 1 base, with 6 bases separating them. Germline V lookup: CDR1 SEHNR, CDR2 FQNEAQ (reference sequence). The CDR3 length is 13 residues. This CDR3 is CASSLRQSYEQYF. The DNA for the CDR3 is TGTGCCAGCAGCTTACGACAGTCCTACGAGCAGTACTTC.

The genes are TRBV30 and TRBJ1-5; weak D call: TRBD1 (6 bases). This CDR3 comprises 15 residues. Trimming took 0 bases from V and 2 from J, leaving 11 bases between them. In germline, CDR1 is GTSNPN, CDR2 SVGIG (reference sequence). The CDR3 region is CAWSVPRGRNQPQHF. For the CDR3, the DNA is TGTGCCTGGAGTGTTCCGCGGGGGCGCAATCAGCCCCAGCATTTT.

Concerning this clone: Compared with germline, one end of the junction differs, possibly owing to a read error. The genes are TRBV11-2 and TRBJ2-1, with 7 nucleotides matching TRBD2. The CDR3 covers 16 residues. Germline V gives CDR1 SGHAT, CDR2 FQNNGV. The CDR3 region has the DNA TGTGCCAGCAGCTTAATCGCGGGAGCCTCCCACAATGAGCAGTTCTTC. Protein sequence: CASSLIAGASHNEQFF.

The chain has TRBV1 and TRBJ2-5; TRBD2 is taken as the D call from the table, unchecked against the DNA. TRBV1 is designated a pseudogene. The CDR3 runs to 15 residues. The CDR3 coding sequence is TGCACCAGCAGCCAAACCGGGACTACCGAAGAGACCCAGTACTTC. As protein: CTSSQTGTTEETQYF.

CDR3 sequence reads: CASSPSGRAYNEQFF. In nucleotides, the CDR3 is TGTGCCAGCAGCCCTAGCGGGAGGGCCTACAATGAGCAGTTCTTC. The gene calls are TRBV6-5 and TRBJ2-1; the match to TRBD2 covers 12 bases. Germline CDR1 MNHEY, CDR2 SVGAGI. The length of the CDR3 is 15 residues. Unmatched junction bases numbered 2, after V lost 6 bases and J lost 2 bases.

The CDR3 here is CASSPGSQFLLANYGYTF. The CDR3 nucleotides read TGTGCCAGCTCACCAGGTTCACAGTTCTTACTGGCTAACTATGGCTACACCTTC. The gene calls are TRBV18 and TRBJ1-2; no reliable D call. The CDR3 is 18 residues long. Trimming stripped 2 bases from V and 0 bases from J, with 19 bases between. Germline CDR1 and CDR2: KGHSH and LQKENI.

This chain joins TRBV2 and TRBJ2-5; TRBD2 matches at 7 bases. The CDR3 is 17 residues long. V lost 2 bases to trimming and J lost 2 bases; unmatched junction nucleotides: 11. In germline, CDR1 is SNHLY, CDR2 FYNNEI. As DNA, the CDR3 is TGTGCCAGCAGTGAAAGGTTCAGCGGGGACGGGCAAGAGACCCAGTACTTC. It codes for CASSERFSGDGQETQYF. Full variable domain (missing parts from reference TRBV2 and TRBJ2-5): EPEVTQTPSHQVTQMGQEVILRCVPISNHLYFYWYRQILGQKVEFLVSFYNNEISEKSEIFDDQFSVERPDGSNFTLKIRSTKLEDSAMYFCASSERFSGDGQETQYFGPGTRLLVL.

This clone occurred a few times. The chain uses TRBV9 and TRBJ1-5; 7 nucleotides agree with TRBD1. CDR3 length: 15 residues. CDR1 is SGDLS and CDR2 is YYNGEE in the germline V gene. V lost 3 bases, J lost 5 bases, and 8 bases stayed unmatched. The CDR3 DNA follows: TGTGCCAGCAGCGCGGCCCCCACAGGGGATCAGCCCCAGCATTTT. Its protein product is CASSAAPTGDQPQHF.

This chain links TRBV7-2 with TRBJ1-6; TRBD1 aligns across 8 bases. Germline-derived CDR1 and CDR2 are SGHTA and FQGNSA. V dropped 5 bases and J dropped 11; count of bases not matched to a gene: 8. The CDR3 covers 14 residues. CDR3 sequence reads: CASSPHGQGPPLHF. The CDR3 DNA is TGTGCCAGCAGCCCCCACGGACAGGGTCCACCCCTCCACTTT.

CDR3: CASSPGEKLFF. The CDR3 DNA is TGTGCCAGCTCACCCGGGGAAAAACTGTTTTTT. The J gene is TRBJ1-4, the V gene TRBV18; D call uncertain. The CDR3 sequence is 11 residues long. Trimming cost V 3 bases and J 8 bases, with 4 bases left between them. The V gene's germline CDR1 is KGHSH and CDR2 LQKENI.

The CDR3 spells CASSYSPYEQYF. CDR3 sequence (DNA): TGTGCCAGCAGTTATTCCCCCTACGAGCAGTACTTC. The chain has TRBV6-1 and TRBJ2-7; no definite D call. Trimming stripped 5 bases from V and 2 bases from J, with 7 bases between. The CDR3 is made up of 12 amino acids. In germline, CDR1 is MNHNS, CDR2 SASEGT.

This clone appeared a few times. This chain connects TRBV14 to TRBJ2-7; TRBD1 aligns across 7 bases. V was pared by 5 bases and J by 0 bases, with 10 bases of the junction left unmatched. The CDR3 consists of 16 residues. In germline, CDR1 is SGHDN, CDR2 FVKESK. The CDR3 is CASSGSGTVNSYEQYF. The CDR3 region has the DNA TGTGCCAGCAGCGGATCCGGGACAGTCAACTCCTACGAGCAGTACTTC.

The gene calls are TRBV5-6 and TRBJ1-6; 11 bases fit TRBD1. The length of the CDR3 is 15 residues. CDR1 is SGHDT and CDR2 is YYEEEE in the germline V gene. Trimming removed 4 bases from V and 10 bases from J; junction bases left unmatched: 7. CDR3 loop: CASSLMGQGDSPLHF. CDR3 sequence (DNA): TGTGCCAGCAGCCTGATGGGACAGGGGGACTCACCCCTCCACTTT.